This T cell receptor (beta chain) comes out of a study of T cell responses to AZD1222 COVID-19 vaccine. General study results and limits: At 160-218 and 743-854, vaccine-associated CD4 TCRs were dominant, and they spanned spike. Two doses of AZD1222 preceded a rise in Spike-specific TCR breadth and depth. Repertoire sampling happened only post peak T cell response.

V gave up 6 bases and J gave up 2 bases, with 9 bases separating them. CDR1 and CDR2 from the germline V gene are KGHDR and SFDVKD. The CDR3 runs to 13 residues. Details on this clone: Its antigen remains unknown.

The table came from immunoSEQ multiplex PCR; TCRdb's copy has only in-frame clones and leaves some out. The table shows about 160,000 clones, with 85% to 90% occurring only once. This TCR was sampled from an adult in good health. The input for sequencing was peripheral blood, taken on day 0 of AZD1222 vaccination. V and J are TRBV24-1 and TRBJ1-2; D call uncertain. The DNA of the CDR3 is TGTGCCACCAGTACGGGCGAGAACTATGGCTACACCTTC. Amino acids: CATSTGENYGYTF.